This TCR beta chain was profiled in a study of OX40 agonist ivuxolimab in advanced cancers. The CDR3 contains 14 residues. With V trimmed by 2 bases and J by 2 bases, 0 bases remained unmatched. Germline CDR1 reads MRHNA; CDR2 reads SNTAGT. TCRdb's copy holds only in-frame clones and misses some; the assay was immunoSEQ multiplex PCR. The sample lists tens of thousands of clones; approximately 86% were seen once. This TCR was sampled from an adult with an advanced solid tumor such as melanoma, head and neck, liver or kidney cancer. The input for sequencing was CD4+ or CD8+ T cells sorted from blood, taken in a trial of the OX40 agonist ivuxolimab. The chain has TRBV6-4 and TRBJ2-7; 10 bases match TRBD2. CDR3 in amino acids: CASSDGLAAYEQYF. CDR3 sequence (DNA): TGTGCCAGCAGTGACGGACTAGCGGCCTACGAGCAGTACTTC.